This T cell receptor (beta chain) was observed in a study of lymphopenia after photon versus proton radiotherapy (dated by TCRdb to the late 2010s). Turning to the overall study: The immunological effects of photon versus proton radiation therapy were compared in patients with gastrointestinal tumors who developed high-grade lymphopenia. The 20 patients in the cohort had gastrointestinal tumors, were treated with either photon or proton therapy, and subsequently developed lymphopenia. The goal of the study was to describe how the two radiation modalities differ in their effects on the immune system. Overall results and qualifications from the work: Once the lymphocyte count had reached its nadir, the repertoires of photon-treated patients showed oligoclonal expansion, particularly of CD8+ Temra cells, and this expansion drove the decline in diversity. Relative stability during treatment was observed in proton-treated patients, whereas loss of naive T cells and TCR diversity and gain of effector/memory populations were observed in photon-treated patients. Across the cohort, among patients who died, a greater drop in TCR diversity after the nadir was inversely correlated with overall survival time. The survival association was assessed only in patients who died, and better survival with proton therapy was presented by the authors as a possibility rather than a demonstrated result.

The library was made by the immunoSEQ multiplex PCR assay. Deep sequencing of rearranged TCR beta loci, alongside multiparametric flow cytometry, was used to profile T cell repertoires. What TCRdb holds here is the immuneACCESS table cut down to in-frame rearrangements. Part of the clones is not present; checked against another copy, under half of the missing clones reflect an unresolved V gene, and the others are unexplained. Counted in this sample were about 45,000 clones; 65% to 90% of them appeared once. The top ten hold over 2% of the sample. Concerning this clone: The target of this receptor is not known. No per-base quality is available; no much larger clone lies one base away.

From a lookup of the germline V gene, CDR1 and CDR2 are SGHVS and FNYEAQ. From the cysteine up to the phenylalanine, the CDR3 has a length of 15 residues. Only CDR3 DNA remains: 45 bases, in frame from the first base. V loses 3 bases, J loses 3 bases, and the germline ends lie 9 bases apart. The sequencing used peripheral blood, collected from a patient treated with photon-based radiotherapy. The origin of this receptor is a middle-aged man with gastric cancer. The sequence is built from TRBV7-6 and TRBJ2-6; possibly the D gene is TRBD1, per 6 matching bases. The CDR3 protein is CASSLGAVGANVLTF. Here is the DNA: TGTGCCAGCAGCTTGGGGGCAGTTGGGGCCAACGTCCTGACTTTC. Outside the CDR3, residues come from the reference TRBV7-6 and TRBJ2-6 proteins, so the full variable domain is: GAGVSQSPRYKVTKRGQDVALRCDPISGHVSLYWYRQALGQGPEFLTYFNYEAQQDKSGLPNDRFSAERPEGSISTLTIQRTEQRDSAMYRCASSLGAVGANVLTFGAGSRLTVL.